Here is one TCR beta chain with its context. CDR3 size: 16 residues. V gave up 2 bases and J gave up 0 bases, with 11 bases separating them. CDR1 and CDR2 (germline): SGHVS, FQNEAQ. The data are from a study of blood T cell repertoires in COVID-19. Data came from immunoSEQ multiplex PCR; TCRdb stores just in-frame clones and leaves some out. Of hundreds of thousands of clones in the sample, roughly nine tenths were seen once. The chain uses TRBV7-8 and TRBJ2-1; no clear D gene. Sequencing input: PBMCs or T cells enriched from blood (not recorded which). The clonotype originates from a man in his thirties or forties who had recovered from COVID-19. In DNA form, the CDR3 reads TGTGCCAGCAGCTTACTCCGAACAAGCTCCTACAATGAGCAGTTCTTC. This sequence encodes CASSLLRTSSYNEQFF.